These 2 T cell receptor beta chains came from one sample sequenced in a study of blood T cell repertoires in COVID-19. Using immunoSEQ multiplex PCR, the repertoire was profiled, and TCRdb retains in-frame clones only, with some absent. The sample includes some 190,000 clones, 80% of them seen just once. The sample consisted of peripheral blood. The origin of the receptors is a man aged 55 to 69 with acute or convalescent COVID-19.

V gene TRBV4-2 combines with J gene TRBJ2-7; D may be TRBD2 (6 bases). Germline V gene lookup returns CDR1 LGHNA and CDR2 YNFKEQ. Trimming left V 3 bases short and J 9 bases short, with 18 bases between. This CDR3 is built from 14 residues. The CDR3 bases are TGTGCCAGCAGCCATGTCGGCCCGCCGGGGGTGCAGTACTTC. This codes for CASSHVGPPGVQYF.

This sequence joins TRBV20-1 and TRBJ1-5; a possible D gene is TRBD1 (5 bases). Trimming left V 3 bases short and J 1 base short, with 16 bases between. CDR1 and CDR2 from the germline V gene are DFQATT and SNEGSKA (reference sequence). This CDR3 is built from 16 residues. The CDR3 region is CSASKGQPRSNQPQHF. CDR3 bases: TGCAGTGCTAGTAAGGGGCAGCCGAGGAGCAATCAGCCCCAGCATTTT.